These T cell receptor beta chains were read from a single sample in a study of blood T cell repertoires in COVID-19. Profiled with immunoSEQ multiplex PCR; TCRdb holds only in-frame clones, not every one. The sample carries about 300,000 clones, over 80% recorded once. Sequenced sample: peripheral blood. These receptors originate from a woman in her fifties or sixties with COVID-19, enrolled during active disease. Each CDR3 is given with its conserved first and last residue. The D gene is left open where the match is weak. Size values are once, few and many counts, or a class for expanded clones, and some rows have none.

d_gene: .; abundance: .; v_gene: TRBV3-1/TRBV3-2; j_gene: TRBJ2-5; CDR3aa: CASSQLGQGGTRDPRGTQYF; CDR3nt: TGTGCCAGCAGCCAATTGGGGCAGGGGGGCACGAGAGACCCCCGAGGGACCCAGTACTTC
d_gene: TRBD1; abundance: .; v_gene: TRBV18; j_gene: TRBJ1-5; CDR3aa: CASSPGDRGGSDYSNQPQHF; CDR3nt: TGTGCCAGCTCACCAGGTGACAGGGGAGGCTCGGACTATAGCAATCAGCCCCAGCATTTT
d_gene: .; abundance: once; v_gene: TRBV4-3; j_gene: TRBJ2-7; CDR3aa: CASSQGLGGAGTVYEQYF; CDR3nt: TGCGCCAGCAGCCAAGGCCTGGGTGGGGCAGGGACTGTGTACGAGCAGTACTTC
d_gene: TRBD1; abundance: .; v_gene: TRBV5-5; j_gene: TRBJ2-7; CDR3aa: CASSLGPRAGGNYEQYF; CDR3nt: TGTGCCAGCAGCTTGGGTCCCAGGGCAGGGGGTAACTACGAGCAGTACTTC
d_gene: .; abundance: .; v_gene: TRBV5-1; j_gene: TRBJ1-1; CDR3aa: CASSLEGVLNTEAFF; CDR3nt: TGCGCCAGCAGCTTGGAAGGAGTGCTGAACACTGAAGCTTTCTTT
d_gene: TRBD1; abundance: .; v_gene: TRBV7-3; j_gene: TRBJ2-1; CDR3aa: CASSLGTAYNEQFF; CDR3nt: TGTGCCAGCAGCCTCGGGACAGCATACAATGAGCAGTTCTTC
d_gene: .; abundance: .; v_gene: TRBV24-1; j_gene: TRBJ2-7; CDR3aa: CATSQGRSYEQYF; CDR3nt: TGTGCCACCAGTCAGGGTAGATCATACGAGCAGTACTTC
d_gene: TRBD1; abundance: once; v_gene: TRBV7-2; j_gene: TRBJ1-1; CDR3aa: CASSLNTGVTEAFF; CDR3nt: TGTGCCAGCAGCCTTAATACAGGGGTTACTGAAGCTTTCTTT
d_gene: .; abundance: .; v_gene: TRBV10-3; j_gene: TRBJ1-4; CDR3aa: CAISVGPTGEKLFF; CDR3nt: TGTGCCATCAGTGTAGGTCCGACAGGTGAAAAACTGTTTTTT
d_gene: TRBD1; abundance: .; v_gene: TRBV11-2; j_gene: TRBJ2-7; CDR3aa: CASSLDPGGYEQYF; CDR3nt: TGTGCCAGCAGCTTAGATCCAGGGGGTTACGAGCAGTACTTC
d_gene: TRBD1; abundance: .; v_gene: TRBV25-1; j_gene: TRBJ1-4; CDR3aa: CASSELDRGSATNEKLFF; CDR3nt: TGTGCCAGCAGTGAACTGGACAGGGGGTCTGCAACTAATGAAAAACTGTTTTTT
d_gene: TRBD1; abundance: many; v_gene: TRBV7-9; j_gene: TRBJ2-2; CDR3aa: CASSPGTGEVGELFF; CDR3nt: TGTGCCAGCAGCCCCGGGACAGGGGAGGTCGGGGAGCTGTTTTTT
d_gene: TRBD1; abundance: .; v_gene: TRBV5-6; j_gene: TRBJ2-7; CDR3aa: CASSGDRYLYEQYF; CDR3nt: TGTGCCAGCAGCGGGGACAGGTACCTCTACGAGCAGTACTTC
d_gene: TRBD1; abundance: .; v_gene: TRBV30; j_gene: TRBJ1-5; CDR3aa: CAWSGTGLGNQPQHF; CDR3nt: TGTGCCTGGAGTGGGACAGGGCTTGGCAATCAGCCCCAGCATTTT
d_gene: .; abundance: .; v_gene: TRBV7-9; j_gene: TRBJ1-6; CDR3aa: CASRTGRQPNSPLHF; CDR3nt: TGTGCCAGCAGGACAGGCCGACAACCTAATTCACCCCTCCACTTT
d_gene: TRBD1; abundance: .; v_gene: TRBV18; j_gene: TRBJ2-7; CDR3aa: CASSPPGGRGSYEQYF; CDR3nt: TGTGCCAGCTCACCACCAGGGGGCCGTGGGTCCTACGAGCAGTACTTC
d_gene: .; abundance: few; v_gene: TRBV19; j_gene: TRBJ1-2; CDR3aa: CASSTGLGYGYTF; CDR3nt: TGTGCCAGTAGTACGGGATTGGGGTATGGCTACACCTTC
d_gene: TRBD1; abundance: .; v_gene: TRBV7-9; j_gene: TRBJ1-3; CDR3aa: CASSLDHWDRVGNTIYF; CDR3nt: TGTGCCAGCAGCTTAGACCACTGGGACAGGGTTGGGAACACCATATATTTT
d_gene: .; abundance: .; v_gene: TRBV11-2; j_gene: TRBJ1-5; CDR3aa: CASSLGFRGGPNQPQHF; CDR3nt: TGTGCCAGCAGCTTAGGTTTTCGGGGGGGGCCCAATCAGCCCCAGCATTTT
d_gene: .; abundance: .; v_gene: TRBV28; j_gene: TRBJ2-1; CDR3aa: CASSLRGGAWDEQFF; CDR3nt: TGTGCCAGCAGTTTGAGGGGGGGCGCTTGGGATGAGCAGTTCTTC
d_gene: TRBD1; abundance: .; v_gene: TRBV24-1; j_gene: TRBJ2-5; CDR3aa: CATSDPQGVSVIETQYF; CDR3nt: TGTGCCACCAGTGATCCGCAGGGGGTTTCTGTCATCGAGACCCAGTACTTC
d_gene: TRBD2; abundance: .; v_gene: TRBV5-1; j_gene: TRBJ2-7; CDR3aa: CASSLAGGTYEQYF; CDR3nt: TGCGCCAGCAGCTTGGCCGGGGGGACCTACGAGCAGTACTTC
d_gene: TRBD2; abundance: once; v_gene: TRBV6-5; j_gene: TRBJ2-3; CDR3aa: CASSYAGGPTDTQYF; CDR3nt: TGTGCCAGCAGTTACGCGGGAGGCCCCACAGATACGCAGTATTTT
d_gene: .; abundance: once; v_gene: TRBV18; j_gene: TRBJ2-7; CDR3aa: CASSPPGSYEQYF; CDR3nt: TGTGCCAGCTCACCACCCGGGTCCTACGAGCAGTACTTC
d_gene: TRBD1; abundance: .; v_gene: TRBV6-5; j_gene: TRBJ1-1; CDR3aa: CASSYAHRGRKAFF; CDR3nt: TGTGCCAGCAGTTACGCACACAGGGGGCGGAAAGCTTTCTTT
d_gene: .; abundance: once; v_gene: TRBV4-1; j_gene: TRBJ2-2; CDR3aa: CASSQDLAGRTGELFF; CDR3nt: TGCGCCAGCAGCCAAGATCTGGCGGGACGGACCGGGGAGCTGTTTTTT
d_gene: .; abundance: few; v_gene: TRBV5-6; j_gene: TRBJ1-5; CDR3aa: CASSYLNQPQHF; CDR3nt: TGTGCCAGCAGCTACTTAAATCAGCCCCAGCATTTT
d_gene: TRBD1; abundance: once; v_gene: TRBV3-1/TRBV3-2; j_gene: TRBJ1-5; CDR3aa: CASSQAGTGGNQPQHF; CDR3nt: TGTGCCAGCAGCCAGGCCGGGACAGGGGGCAATCAGCCCCAGCATTTT
d_gene: .; abundance: .; v_gene: TRBV10-2; j_gene: TRBJ2-7; CDR3aa: CASSELGANSYEQYF; CDR3nt: TGCGCCAGCAGTGAGCTGGGGGCGAACTCCTACGAGCAGTACTTC
d_gene: .; abundance: few; v_gene: TRBV6-5; j_gene: TRBJ1-2; CDR3aa: CASSYSGALNYGYTF; CDR3nt: TGTGCCAGCAGTTACTCTGGGGCGTTAAACTATGGCTACACCTTC
d_gene: TRBD2; abundance: .; v_gene: TRBV6-5; j_gene: TRBJ2-7; CDR3aa: CATRRMGGSGFEQYF; CDR3nt: TGTGCCACCCGACGAATGGGGGGTAGCGGGTTCGAGCAGTACTTC
d_gene: TRBD1; abundance: once; v_gene: TRBV18; j_gene: TRBJ2-7; CDR3aa: CASSQLTGYYEQYF; CDR3nt: TGTGCCAGCTCACAATTGACAGGGTATTACGAGCAGTACTTC
d_gene: TRBD2; abundance: .; v_gene: TRBV24-1; j_gene: TRBJ2-1; CDR3aa: CATSDGGRAGVWNEQFF; CDR3nt: TGTGCCACCAGTGACGGCGGGAGGGCCGGGGTTTGGAATGAGCAGTTCTTC
d_gene: .; abundance: .; v_gene: TRBV25-1; j_gene: TRBJ1-3; CDR3aa: CASSEYPRLTRGNTIYF; CDR3nt: TGTGCCAGCAGTGAATACCCGAGACTTACCCGTGGAAACACCATATATTTT
d_gene: .; abundance: .; v_gene: TRBV19; j_gene: TRBJ1-2; CDR3aa: CASSIFYRGASGDGYTF; CDR3nt: TGTGCCAGTAGTATATTTTACCGGGGGGCATCAGGAGATGGCTACACCTTC
d_gene: TRBD1; abundance: .; v_gene: TRBV7-9; j_gene: TRBJ1-2; CDR3aa: CASSAWVGRTGGRGYGYTF; CDR3nt: TGTGCCAGCAGCGCGTGGGTTGGAAGGACAGGGGGCCGGGGCTATGGCTACACCTTC
d_gene: TRBD2; abundance: .; v_gene: TRBV3-1/TRBV3-2; j_gene: TRBJ2-7; CDR3aa: CASSPRLAGGLSYEQYF; CDR3nt: TGTGCCAGCAGCCCCAGACTAGCGGGAGGTCTCTCCTACGAGCAGTACTTC